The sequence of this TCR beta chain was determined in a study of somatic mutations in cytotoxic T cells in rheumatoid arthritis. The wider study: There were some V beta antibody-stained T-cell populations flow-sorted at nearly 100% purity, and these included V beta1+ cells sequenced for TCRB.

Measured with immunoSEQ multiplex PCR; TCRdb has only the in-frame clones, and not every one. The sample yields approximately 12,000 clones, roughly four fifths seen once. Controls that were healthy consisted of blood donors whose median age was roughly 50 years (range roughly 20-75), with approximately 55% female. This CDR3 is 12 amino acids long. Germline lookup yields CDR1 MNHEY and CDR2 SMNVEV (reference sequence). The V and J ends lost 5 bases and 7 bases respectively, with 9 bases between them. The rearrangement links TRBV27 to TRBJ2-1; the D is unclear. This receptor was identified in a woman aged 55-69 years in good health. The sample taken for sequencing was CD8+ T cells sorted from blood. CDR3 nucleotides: TGTGCCAGCAGTGACATTGGGAATGAGCAGTTCTTC. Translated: CASSDIGNEQFF.